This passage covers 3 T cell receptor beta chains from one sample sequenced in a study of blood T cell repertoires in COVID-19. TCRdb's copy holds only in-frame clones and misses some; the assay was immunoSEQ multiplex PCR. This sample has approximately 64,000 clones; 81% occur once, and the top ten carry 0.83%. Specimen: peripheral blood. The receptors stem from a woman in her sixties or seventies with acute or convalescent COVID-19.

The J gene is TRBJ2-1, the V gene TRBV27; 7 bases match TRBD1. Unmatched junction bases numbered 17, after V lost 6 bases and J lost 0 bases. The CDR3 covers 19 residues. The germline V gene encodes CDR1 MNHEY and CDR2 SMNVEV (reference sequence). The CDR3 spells CASRPRDRESALSYNEQFF. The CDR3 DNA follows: TGTGCCAGCAGACCCCGTGACAGGGAGAGTGCGCTCTCCTACAATGAGCAGTTCTTC.

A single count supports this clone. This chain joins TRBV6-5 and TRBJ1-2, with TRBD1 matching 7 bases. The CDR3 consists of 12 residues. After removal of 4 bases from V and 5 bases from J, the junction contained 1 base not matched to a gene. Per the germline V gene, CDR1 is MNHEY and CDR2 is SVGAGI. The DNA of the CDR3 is TGTGCCAGCAGTTCGACAGGGTATGGCTACACCTTC. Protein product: CASSSTGYGYTF.

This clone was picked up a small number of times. The chain's CDR3 is CASSFPAGTEYNYGYTF. The CDR3 DNA sequence: TGTGCCAGCAGCTTCCCAGCCGGGACAGAGTATAACTATGGCTACACCTTC. V usage is TRBV5-6 and J usage is TRBJ1-2; 7 nucleotides match TRBD1. The germline gives CDR1 SGHDT, CDR2 YYEEEE. The ends lost 2 bases at V and 1 base at J; junction bases unmatched: 11. The CDR3 contains 17 residues.